One sample yielded the 26 T cell receptor beta chains listed below, sequenced in a study of blood T cell repertoires in COVID-19. The method was immunoSEQ multiplex PCR; TCRdb's version includes in-frame clones alone and lacks a portion of them. The table includes over 150,000 clones, roughly nine tenths detected once. The sequenced sample consisted of peripheral blood. The receptors were sampled from a man between 50 and 59 years old with acute or convalescent COVID-19.

This rearrangement joins TRBV27 to TRBJ2-2; 10 bases are a match to TRBD1. CDR1 and CDR2 (germline): MNHEY, SMNVEV (reference sequence). The CDR3 runs 15 residues. The trim removed 4 bases at V and 7 bases at J, leaving 6 bases unmatched. The CDR3 loop is CASSSGQGEVGELFF. The CDR3 nucleotides read TGTGCCAGCAGTTCCGGACAGGGGGAAGTCGGGGAGCTGTTTTTT.

This sequence joins TRBV7-8 and TRBJ2-1; possible D gene TRBD2, 5 bases. V was trimmed by 1 base and J by 3 bases, leaving 10 bases between them. The CDR3 covers 15 residues. Germline V CDR1 and CDR2: SGHVS, FQNEAQ. The CDR3 is CASSLGAAGYNEQFF. For the CDR3, the DNA is TGTGCCAGCAGCTTAGGGGCGGCGGGCTACAATGAGCAGTTCTTC.

The chain's CDR3 is CASSLPSLGGMNTEAFF. In DNA form, the CDR3 reads TGTGCCAGCAGCCTCCCTTCCCTGGGGGGTATGAACACTGAAGCTTTCTTT. The rearrangement uses TRBV7-9 and TRBJ1-1; a weak D match, TRBD1 (5 bases). CDR1 and CDR2 from the germline V gene are SEHNR and FQNEAQ (reference sequence). CDR3 length: 17 amino acids. Deletions cut 5 bases from V and 0 bases from J, with 19 bases between.

The J gene is TRBJ1-3, the V gene TRBV10-3, with 8 bases matching TRBD1. Trimming took 10 bases from V and 0 from J; bases not matched to a gene: 5. This CDR3 region has 14 residues. Per germline, CDR1 ENHRY and CDR2 SYGVKD. CDR3 amino acids: CATRGQDSGNTIYF. DNA for the CDR3: TGTGCCACCAGGGGACAGGACTCTGGAAACACCATATATTTT.

The gene calls are TRBV7-9 and TRBJ2-2; 9 positions match TRBD1. V trimming: 4 bases; J trimming: 9 bases; junction bases outside the gene matches: 3. Germline CDR1 and CDR2: SEHNR and FQNEAQ (reference sequence). The CDR3 is 13 residues long. As DNA, the CDR3 is TGTGCCAGCAGCTGGACAGGGGTCCGGGAGCTGTTTTTT. It translates to CASSWTGVRELFF.

This rearrangement joins TRBV29-1 to TRBJ2-3; 8 nucleotides line up with TRBD1. This CDR3 comprises 13 residues. Germline V gene sequence: CDR1 SQVTM, CDR2 ANQGSEA. Losses at the gene ends were 4 bases for V and 0 bases for J; bases not matched to a gene: 0. In DNA form, the CDR3 reads TGCAGCGTTGGGACAGGGAGCACAGATACGCAGTATTTT. Translated, it gives CSVGTGSTDTQYF.

This chain uses TRBV7-2 with TRBJ1-2, with TRBD1 matching 8 bases. Germline lookup yields CDR1 SGHTA and CDR2 FQGNSA. The CDR3 is 14 residues long. V lost 1 base and J lost 4; bases outside the gene matches: 2. In nucleotides, the CDR3 is TGTGCCAGCAGCTTAGGGGGACAGGTCTATGGCTACACCTTC. The encoded protein is CASSLGGQVYGYTF.

The genes are TRBV19 and TRBJ1-6, with D possibly TRBD1 on 5 matching bases. The germline V and J ends were trimmed by 9 bases and 8 bases, with 23 bases remaining between them. CDR1 and CDR2 (germline): LNHDA, SQIVND (reference sequence). The CDR3 totals 16 residues. In nucleotides, the CDR3 is TGTGCCAGAGGGGTCTCGCGGGGAAAACAGCATTCACCCCTCCACTTT. Translation: CARGVSRGKQHSPLHF.

V usage is TRBV27 and J usage is TRBJ2-2; 10 bases line up with TRBD2. The CDR3 is 17 residues long. Trimming took 0 bases from V and 6 from J; bases not matched to a gene: 7. CDR1 and CDR2 (germline): MNHEY, SMNVEV (reference sequence). The CDR3 here is CASSLSRTSGTPGELFF. The CDR3, as DNA: TGTGCCAGCAGTTTATCGCGCACTAGCGGGACCCCCGGGGAGCTGTTTTTT.

The J gene is TRBJ2-7, the V gene TRBV10-3; 9 bases are shared with TRBD2. The V gene's germline CDR1 is ENHRY and CDR2 SYGVKD. CDR3 length equals 15 residues. The junction had 9 bases not matched to a gene; V was cut back by 4 bases and J by 5 bases. The CDR3 loop is CAISGGAGGVHEQYF. CDR3 bases: TGTGCCATCAGTGGAGGTGCGGGAGGGGTCCACGAGCAGTACTTC.

The chain joins TRBV27 to TRBJ1-5; a possible D gene is TRBD1 (6 bases). The CDR3 sequence is 15 residues long. CDR1 is MNHEY, CDR2 SMNVEV, per germline (reference sequence). The V end was cut by 3 bases, the J end by 5 bases, with 14 bases between. The CDR3: CASSFSGQGYQPQHF. CDR3 bases: TGTGCCAGCAGTTTCTCCGGCCAGGGGTATCAGCCCCAGCATTTT.

This chain links TRBV20-1 with TRBJ2-2; the match to TRBD1 covers 8 bases. The germline V gene has CDR1 DFQATT and CDR2 SNEGSKA (reference sequence). Losses at the gene ends were 3 bases for V and 3 bases for J; bases not matched to a gene: 6. The length of the CDR3 is 15 residues. The CDR3 protein is CSASPWTGHTGELFF. In nucleotides, the CDR3 is TGCAGTGCTAGTCCATGGACAGGGCACACCGGGGAGCTGTTTTTT.

The rearrangement joins TRBV6-5 to TRBJ2-5; D call uncertain. Germline V gene data show CDR1 as MNHEY and CDR2 as SVGAGI. The CDR3 runs to 14 residues. Trimming took off 7 bases at V and 2 bases at J, with 14 bases between the two ends. The CDR3 protein is CASNFFTRQETQYF. Here the CDR3 DNA reads TGTGCCAGCAACTTCTTCACCCGGCAAGAGACCCAGTACTTC.

The V call is TRBV2, the J call TRBJ2-7; 8 nucleotides align to TRBD1. Germline-derived CDR1 and CDR2 are SNHLY and FYNNEI. This CDR3 is built from 14 residues. Germline trimming cut 4 bases from V and 2 bases from J; bases unmatched to any gene: 4. For the CDR3, the DNA is TGTGCCAGCAGTGTGGGACAGGCCCCCTACGAGCAGTACTTC. The encoded protein is CASSVGQAPYEQYF.

The chain combines TRBV5-5 with TRBJ1-2; unclear D gene. The CDR3 contains 15 residues. CDR1 and CDR2 from the germline V gene are SGHKS and YYEKEE (reference sequence). Trimming left V 0 bases short and J 4 bases short, with 13 bases between. CDR3 sequence (DNA): TGTGCCAGCAGCTTGGGGGCCCGGCAGACCTATGGCTACACCTTC. This gives the protein CASSLGARQTYGYTF.

This clone has just a few counts. The V call is TRBV7-9, the J call TRBJ2-2; D gene ambiguous. V gave up 1 base and J gave up 5 bases, with 11 bases separating them. The CDR3 loop spans 15 amino acids. Germline lookup yields CDR1 SEHNR and CDR2 FQNEAQ (reference sequence). The CDR3 sequence: CASSLERVATGELFF. The CDR3 DNA reads as TGTGCCAGCAGCTTAGAACGGGTCGCTACCGGGGAGCTGTTTTTT.

This chain joins TRBV2 and TRBJ1-2; 7 bases map to TRBD1. CDR3 length equals 13 residues. Germline values: CDR1 SNHLY, CDR2 FYNNEI. Trimming took 4 bases from V and 6 from J; bases not matched to a gene: 5. The CDR3 DNA reads as TGTGCCAGCAGTGTGGGGGACAGCCATGGCTACACCTTC. Translated: CASSVGDSHGYTF.

This chain connects TRBV10-3 to TRBJ2-1, with D perhaps matching TRBD1 (5 bases). V lost 2 bases to trimming and J lost 8 bases, with 7 bases between them. This CDR3 is 12 amino acids long. Germline CDR1 ENHRY, CDR2 SYGVKD. Here the CDR3 DNA reads TGTGCCATCAGTGAGAAAGGGGATGAGCAGTTCTTC. It translates to CAISEKGDEQFF.

The chain links TRBV25-1 to TRBJ1-2, with no clear D. Germline V gene lookup returns CDR1 MGHDK and CDR2 SYGVNS. Trimming removed 4 bases at V and 2 bases at J, with 8 bases between. The CDR3 is made up of 13 amino acids. The CDR3: CASSAAGNYGYTF. CDR3 sequence (DNA): TGTGCCAGCAGTGCGGCGGGGAACTATGGCTACACCTTC.

The V call is TRBV5-1, the J call TRBJ2-5; the match to TRBD2 covers 12 bases. The germline CDR1 and CDR2 sequences are SGHRS and YFSETQ. The CDR3 consists of 15 residues. The V gene end was trimmed by 6 bases and the J gene end by 4 bases; junction bases not matched to a gene: 7. The CDR3 reads CASTGTSGLGETQYF. The CDR3 bases are TGCGCCAGCACTGGGACTAGCGGGCTTGGAGAGACCCAGTACTTC.

The rearrangement joins TRBV27 to TRBJ1-5, with D uncertain. CDR3 length: 14 amino acids. Trimming cost V 4 bases and J 6 bases, with 13 bases left between them. CDR1 MNHEY and CDR2 SMNVEV come from the germline V gene (reference sequence). The CDR3 reads CASSYGMWAQPQHF. The CDR3 DNA reads TGTGCCAGCAGTTACGGAATGTGGGCTCAGCCCCAGCATTTT.

The chain uses TRBV28 and TRBJ1-4, with TRBD1 matching over 7 bases. This CDR3 has 14 amino acids. CDR1 and CDR2 from the germline V gene are MDHEN and SYDVKM. Trimming cost V 6 bases and J 8 bases; bases outside gene matches: 9. CDR3 DNA sequence: TGTGCCAGCAGCCAACAGGGGTTTGGGGAAAAACTGTTTTTT. It codes for CASSQQGFGEKLFF.

The chain links TRBV5-1 to TRBJ2-7; TRBD2 aligns across 10 bases. The CDR3 has 15 amino acids. CDR1 is SGHRS and CDR2 is YFSETQ in the germline V gene. The V segment lost 0 bases and the J segment 6 bases; nucleotides outside the gene matches: 6. The CDR3 DNA reads as TGCGCCAGCAGCTTGGGTAGCGGGAGGACGAGCGAGCAGTACTTC. It specifies CASSLGSGRTSEQYF.

V is TRBV6-5 and J is TRBJ1-1, with D perhaps TRBD1 (5 bases). This CDR3 region has 14 residues. V was pared by 5 bases and J by 0 bases, with 10 bases between. Germline CDR1 MNHEY, CDR2 SVGAGI. The CDR3: CASSRQRMNTEAFF. The CDR3 bases are TGTGCCAGCAGTCGACAGCGAATGAACACTGAAGCTTTCTTT.

This sequence joins TRBV7-2 and TRBJ1-1; D unresolved. Looked up from germline, CDR1 is SGHTA and CDR2 is FQGNSA. The CDR3 has 14 residues. The V end lost 2 bases, the J end lost 0 bases, and 7 bases lay between the germline ends. The CDR3 protein is CASSLMALNTEAFF. The CDR3 bases are TGTGCCAGCAGCTTAATGGCCTTGAACACTGAAGCTTTCTTT.

This chain uses TRBV5-6 with TRBJ1-1; 8 bases fit TRBD1. With 4 bases clipped from V and 4 bases from J, the junction kept 6 bases outside the gene matches. Germline V lookup: CDR1 SGHDT, CDR2 YYEEEE. The CDR3 has 14 residues. CDR3 protein: CASSGQGLATEAFF. As DNA, the CDR3 is TGTGCCAGCAGCGGACAGGGTCTTGCCACTGAAGCTTTCTTT.